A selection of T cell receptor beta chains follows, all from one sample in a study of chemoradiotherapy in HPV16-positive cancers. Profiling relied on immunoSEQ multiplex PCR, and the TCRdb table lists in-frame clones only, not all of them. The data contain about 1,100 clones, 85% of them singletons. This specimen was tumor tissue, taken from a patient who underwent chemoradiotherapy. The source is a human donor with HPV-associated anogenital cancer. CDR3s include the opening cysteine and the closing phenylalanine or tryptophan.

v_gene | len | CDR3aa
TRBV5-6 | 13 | CASLRAGYYGYTF
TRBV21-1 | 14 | CASSYPTGPVKLFF
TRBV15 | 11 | CATSSGITQYF
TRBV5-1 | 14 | CASSTASGANVLTF
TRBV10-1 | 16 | CASSDPGSGDQETQYF
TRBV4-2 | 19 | CASSQDHGVAGDSSYEQYF
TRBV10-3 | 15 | CAISEGVGSNQPQHF
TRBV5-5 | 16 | CASSLGGVGSTDTQYF
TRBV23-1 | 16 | CASSQSVRRCTDTQYF
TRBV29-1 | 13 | CSVEKLRTDTQYF
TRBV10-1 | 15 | CASSVSSGSRDTQYF
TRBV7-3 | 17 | CASSLNPGLGSTDTQYF
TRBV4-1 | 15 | CASSPREYSNQPQHF
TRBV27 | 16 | CASSSSGTGNTGELFF
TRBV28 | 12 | CASSTGQVRQFF
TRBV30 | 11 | CAWSVYGEAFF
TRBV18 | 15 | CASSQRTGGRNEQFF
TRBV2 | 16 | CASTFERGARTDTQYF
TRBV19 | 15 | CASTNRRGANPEAFF